This TCR beta chain was found in a study of spatial heterogeneity in lung cancer. Findings of the study overall: It was found that expanded intratumoral alpha and beta TCR counts tracked tumor mutation counts.

There are many counts of this clonotype. Its antigen is undetermined. The CDR3 is 15 residues long. TCRdb itself ran the 5' RACE reads through MiXCR, one entry per CDR3 protein. Of around 16,000 distinct CDR3 sequences listed, about 6.5% are singletons. As to time point: sample taken at primary tumor resection. Unsorted whole RNA of tumor, nontumor lung or frozen PBMC was sequenced. The rearrangement uses TRBV21-1 and TRBJ2-7; TRBD1 is taken as the D call from the table, unchecked against the DNA. TRBV21-1 is an annotated pseudogene. Sequencing was performed on lung tumor tissue, taken at surgery. The source of this sequence is a female donor with early-stage non-small cell lung cancer. CDR3 nucleotides: TGTGCCAGCAGCACCCTGGGACAGGGGGACGACGAGCAGTACTTC. Translating it yields CASSTLGQGDDEQYF.